This T cell receptor beta chain originates from a study of vaccination effects on CD4 cells after COVID-19. Only in-frame clones appear in the TCRdb table, and some are missing; sequencing was by immunoSEQ multiplex PCR. In the table there are 15,000 or so clones, 60% to 85% of which are singletons. Under the ViraFEST assay, PBMC were stimulated with viral peptide pools so that antigen-specific CD4+ T cells expanded. Sequencing was performed afterwards. Cells that had been cultured for 10 days were the source of isolated CD4+ T cells. Their SARS-CoV-2 infection, verified by PCR, occurred between March and December 2020. Everyone in the study got two shots of either the BNT162b2 or mRNA-1273 vaccine. A word on this clone: Its antigen is currently unknown.

CDR1 and CDR2 (germline): LGHDT, YNNKEL (reference sequence). The CDR3 is 13 residues long. Trimming shortened V by 0 bases and J by 6 bases, and 7 bases separated the two germline ends. The TCR comes from a human donor who had a prior SARS-CoV-2 infection. The chain links TRBV3-1 (or the pseudogene TRBV3-2) to TRBJ2-3; no clear D gene. Material: CD4+ T cells from PBMCs cultured with SARS-CoV-2 spike peptides, obtained after COVID-19 vaccination. In DNA, the CDR3 is TGTGCCAGCAGCCAAGATGCTGGGGATACGCAGTATTTT. Protein sequence: CASSQDAGDTQYF.